The clone carrying this T cell receptor (beta chain) was seen a single time. The data originate from a study of blood T cell repertoires in COVID-19. Sequencing used immunoSEQ multiplex PCR; TCRdb keeps in-frame clones, though not all of them. The repertoire holds about 260,000 clones, with around 88% as singletons. V lost 2 bases, J lost 8 bases, and 15 bases lay in between. The length of the CDR3 is 15 residues. Per the germline V gene, CDR1 is MNHEY and CDR2 is SVGEGT. Sequences were obtained from PBMCs or T cells enriched from blood (not recorded which). The genes are TRBV6-2 or TRBV6-3 and TRBJ1-4; D remains unclear. This clonotype was obtained from a woman aged 40 to 49 with acute COVID-19. CDR3 sequence reads: CASSYSDVLAEKLFF. CDR3 bases: TGTGCCAGCAGTTACAGTGATGTACTAGCGGAAAAACTGTTTTTT.